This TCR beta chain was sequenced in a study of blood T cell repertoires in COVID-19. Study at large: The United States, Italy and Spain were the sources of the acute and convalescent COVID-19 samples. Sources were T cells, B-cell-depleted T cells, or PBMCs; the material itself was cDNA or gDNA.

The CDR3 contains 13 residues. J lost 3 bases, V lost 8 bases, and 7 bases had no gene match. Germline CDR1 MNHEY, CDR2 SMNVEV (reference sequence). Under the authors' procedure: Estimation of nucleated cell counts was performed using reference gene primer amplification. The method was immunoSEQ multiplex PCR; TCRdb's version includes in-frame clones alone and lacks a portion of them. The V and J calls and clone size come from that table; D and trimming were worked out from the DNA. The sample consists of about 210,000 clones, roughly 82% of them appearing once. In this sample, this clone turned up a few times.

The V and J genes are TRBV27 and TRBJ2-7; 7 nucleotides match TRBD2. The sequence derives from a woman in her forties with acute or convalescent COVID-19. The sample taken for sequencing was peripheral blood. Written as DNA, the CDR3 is TGTGCCAGCCGTGGGACTACCCTCTACGAGCAGTACTTC. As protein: CASRGTTLYEQYF.